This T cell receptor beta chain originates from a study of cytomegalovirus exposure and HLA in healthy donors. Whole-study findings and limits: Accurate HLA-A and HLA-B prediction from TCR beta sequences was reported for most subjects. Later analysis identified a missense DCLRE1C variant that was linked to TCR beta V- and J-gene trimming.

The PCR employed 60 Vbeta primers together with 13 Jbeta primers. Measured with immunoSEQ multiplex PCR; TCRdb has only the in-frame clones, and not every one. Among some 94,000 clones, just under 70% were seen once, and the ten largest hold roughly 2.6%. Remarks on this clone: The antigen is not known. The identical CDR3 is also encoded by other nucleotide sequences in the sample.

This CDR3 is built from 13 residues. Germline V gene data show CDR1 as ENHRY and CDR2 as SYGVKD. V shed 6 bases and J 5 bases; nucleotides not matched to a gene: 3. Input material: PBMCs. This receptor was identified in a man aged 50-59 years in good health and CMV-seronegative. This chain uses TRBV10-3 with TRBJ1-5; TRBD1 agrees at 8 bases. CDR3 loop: CAIRDRGDQPQHF. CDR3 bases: TGTGCCATCAGAGACAGGGGCGATCAGCCCCAGCATTTT.